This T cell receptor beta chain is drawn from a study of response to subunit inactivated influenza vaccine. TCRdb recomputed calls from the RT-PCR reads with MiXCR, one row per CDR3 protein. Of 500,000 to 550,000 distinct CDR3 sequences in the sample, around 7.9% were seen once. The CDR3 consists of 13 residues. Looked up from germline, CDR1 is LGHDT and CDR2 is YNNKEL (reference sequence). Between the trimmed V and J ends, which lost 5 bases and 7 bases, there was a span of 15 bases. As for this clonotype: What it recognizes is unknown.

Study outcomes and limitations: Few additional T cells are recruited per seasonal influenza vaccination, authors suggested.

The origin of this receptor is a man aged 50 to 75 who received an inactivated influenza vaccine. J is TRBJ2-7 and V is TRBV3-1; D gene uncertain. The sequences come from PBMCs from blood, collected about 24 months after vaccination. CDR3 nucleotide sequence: TGTGCCAGCAGCGCAGCCCAGCTCGGGGAGCAGTACTTC. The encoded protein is CASSAAQLGEQYF.